This TCR beta chain emerged from a study of cytomegalovirus exposure and HLA in healthy donors. About this clone itself: Its cognate antigen is unknown.

The CDR3 runs 15 residues. Germline CDR1 and CDR2: MNHNY and SVGAGI (reference sequence). With 4 bases removed from V and 1 base from J, the gap between germline ends came to 13 bases. The PCR used 60 Vbeta and 13 Jbeta primers. TCRdb keeps only in-frame clones here, not all; method: immunoSEQ multiplex PCR. The data hold 150,000 to 200,000 clones, with approximately 80% observed a single time. Study results and limitations: In a later analysis, the majority of CMV-associated beta chains seemingly showed HLA restriction. CMV serostatus was the only immune exposure information that was available. TRBV6-2, TRBV6-3 and some other V segments were excluded as indistinguishable.

The genes are TRBV6-6 and TRBJ2-5, with TRBD1 as a possible D gene (6 bases). The sequence was obtained from a man aged 35 to 55 in good health and CMV-seropositive. Sequenced input: PBMCs. DNA for the CDR3: TGTGCCAGCAGTTGGAGGCAGGGGCGCCAAGAGACCCAGTACTTC. Translated: CASSWRQGRQETQYF.